This T cell receptor beta chain was profiled in a study of T cell responses to AZD1222 COVID-19 vaccine. Produced via immunoSEQ multiplex PCR; TCRdb's table is partial and in-frame only. This sample has over 150,000 clones, with roughly 90% found just once. The sample holds one count of this clone. Germline lookup yields CDR1 SEHNR and CDR2 FQNEAQ (reference sequence). Trimming took 5 bases from V and 0 from J, leaving 10 bases between them. The CDR3 sequence is 14 residues long. The sequencing used peripheral blood, collected on day 0 of AZD1222 vaccination. This receptor was identified in an adult in good health. The rearrangement uses TRBV7-9 and TRBJ1-1; D not certain. The CDR3, as DNA: TGTGCCAGCAGCCTTGGACTCCTGAACACTGAAGCTTTCTTT. Its translation is CASSLGLLNTEAFF.